The clone carrying this T cell receptor beta chain is medium-sized (0.01 to 0.1%) within its sample. Its antigen is unidentified. Original processing notes: The authors used CDR3 differences across clinicopathological groups to build a distant-metastasis classifier for papillary thyroid cancer. TCRdb reprocessed the PCR reads using MiXCR. TCRdb's processing, not the study's, gives the V and J calls here. This sample yields approximately 6,000 clones, of which 32% are seen a single time; less than 50% belongs to the top ten. These data originate in a study of metastatic and nonmetastatic thyroid tumors. Turning to the study itself: From malignant and benign thyroid patients, repertoires in blood and in tumor or nodule tissue were compared.

Every patient was untreated before thyroid surgery. The CDR3 consists of 12 residues. V was trimmed by 4 bases and J by 9 bases, leaving 12 bases between them. Germline V gives CDR1 SNHLY, CDR2 FYNNEI. Study findings and constraints: Versus benign nodules, malignant thyroid tumors reportedly had significantly higher TCR beta diversity, in blood and tumor.

The TCR sequence derives from a female donor with papillary thyroid cancer or a benign thyroid nodule (not recorded which). Some clones in this sample may be carry-over from other donors' samples. The chain combines TRBV2 with TRBJ1-2; D gene unclear. Sequencing was carried out using tumor tissue. The CDR3 is CASSGGLGSYTF. For the CDR3, the DNA is TGTGCCAGCAGTGGTGGGTTGGGGAGCTACACCTTC. Combining the CDR3 with reference TRBV2 and TRBJ1-2 gives the whole variable domain EPEVTQTPSHQVTQMGQEVILRCVPISNHLYFYWYRQILGQKVEFLVSFYNNEISEKSEIFDDQFSVERPDGSNFTLKIRSTKLEDSAMYFCASSGGLGSYTFGSGTRLTVV.